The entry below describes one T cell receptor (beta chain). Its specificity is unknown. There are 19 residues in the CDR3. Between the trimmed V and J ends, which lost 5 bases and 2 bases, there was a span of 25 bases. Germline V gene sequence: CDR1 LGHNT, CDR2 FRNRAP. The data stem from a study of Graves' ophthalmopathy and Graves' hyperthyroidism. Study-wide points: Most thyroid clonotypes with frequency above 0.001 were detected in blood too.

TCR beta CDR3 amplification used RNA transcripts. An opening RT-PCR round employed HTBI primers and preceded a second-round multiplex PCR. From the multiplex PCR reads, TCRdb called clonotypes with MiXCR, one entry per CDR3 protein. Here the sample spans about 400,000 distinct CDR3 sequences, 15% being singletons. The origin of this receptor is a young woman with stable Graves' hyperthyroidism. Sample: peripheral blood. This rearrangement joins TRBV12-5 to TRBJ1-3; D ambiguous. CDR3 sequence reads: CASGTILPQRKVAGNTIYF. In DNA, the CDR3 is TGTGCTAGTGGTACTATTCTCCCTCAGAGGAAGGTAGCTGGAAACACCATATATTTT.